This T cell receptor beta chain was sequenced for a study of CD8 T cells in Susac syndrome. The junction had 4 bases not matched to a gene; V was cut back by 6 bases and J by 5 bases. The V gene's germline CDR1 is DFQATT and CDR2 SNEGSKA (reference sequence). The CDR3 loop spans 12 amino acids. With random hexamers, roughly 0.5 to 1 ug RNA was reverse transcribed. TCRdb independently ran MiXCR on the immunoSEQ multiplex PCR reads; one entry per CDR3 protein. The profile shows some 110,000 distinct CDR3 sequences, 90% to 95% of them singletons. This clonotype was recorded once. Sequencing of TCR beta covered CD8+ and CD4+ T cells obtained from blood. Through negative isolation, CD4+ and CD8+ T cells were obtained, while TEMRA cells were enriched using FACS.

The material sequenced was CD4+ T cells from PBMCs. The chain uses TRBV20-1 and TRBJ1-5; the match to TRBD1 covers 7 bases. The sequence was obtained from a human donor in good health. CDR3 in amino acids: CSAQGGHQPQHF. Here the CDR3 DNA reads TGCAGTGCCCAGGGGGGCCATCAGCCCCAGCATTTT.